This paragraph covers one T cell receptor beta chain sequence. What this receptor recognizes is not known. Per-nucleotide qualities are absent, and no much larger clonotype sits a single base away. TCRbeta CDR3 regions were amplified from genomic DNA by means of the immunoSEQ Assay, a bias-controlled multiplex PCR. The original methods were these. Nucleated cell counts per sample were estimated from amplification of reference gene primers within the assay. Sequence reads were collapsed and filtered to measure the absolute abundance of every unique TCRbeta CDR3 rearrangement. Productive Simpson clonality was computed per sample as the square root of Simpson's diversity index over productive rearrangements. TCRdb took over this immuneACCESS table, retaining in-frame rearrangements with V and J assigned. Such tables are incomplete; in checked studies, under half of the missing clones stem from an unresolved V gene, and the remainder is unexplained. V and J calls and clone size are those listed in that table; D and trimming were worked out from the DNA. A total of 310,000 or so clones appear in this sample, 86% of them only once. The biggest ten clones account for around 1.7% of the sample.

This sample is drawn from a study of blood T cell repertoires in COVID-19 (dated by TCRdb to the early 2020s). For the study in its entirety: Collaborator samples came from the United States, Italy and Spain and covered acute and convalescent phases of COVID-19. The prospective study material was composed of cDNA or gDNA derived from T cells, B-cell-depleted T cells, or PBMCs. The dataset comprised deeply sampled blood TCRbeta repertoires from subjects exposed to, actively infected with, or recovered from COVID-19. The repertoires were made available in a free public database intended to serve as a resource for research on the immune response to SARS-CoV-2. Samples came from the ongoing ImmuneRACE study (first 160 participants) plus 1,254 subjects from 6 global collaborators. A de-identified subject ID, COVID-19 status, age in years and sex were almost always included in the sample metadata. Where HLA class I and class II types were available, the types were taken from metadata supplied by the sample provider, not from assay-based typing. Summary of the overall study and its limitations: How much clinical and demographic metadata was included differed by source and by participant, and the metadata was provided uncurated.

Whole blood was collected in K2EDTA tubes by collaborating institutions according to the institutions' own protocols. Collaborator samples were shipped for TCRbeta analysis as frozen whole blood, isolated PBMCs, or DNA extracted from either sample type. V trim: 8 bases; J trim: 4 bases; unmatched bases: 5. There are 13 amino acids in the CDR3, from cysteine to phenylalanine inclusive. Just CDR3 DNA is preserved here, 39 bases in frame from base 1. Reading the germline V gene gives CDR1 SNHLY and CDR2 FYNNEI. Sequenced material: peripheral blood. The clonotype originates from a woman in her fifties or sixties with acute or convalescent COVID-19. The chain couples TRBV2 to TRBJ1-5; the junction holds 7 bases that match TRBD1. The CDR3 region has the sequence CASRGQYNQPQHF. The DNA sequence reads TGTGCCAGCCGGGGACAGTATAATCAGCCCCAGCATTTT.